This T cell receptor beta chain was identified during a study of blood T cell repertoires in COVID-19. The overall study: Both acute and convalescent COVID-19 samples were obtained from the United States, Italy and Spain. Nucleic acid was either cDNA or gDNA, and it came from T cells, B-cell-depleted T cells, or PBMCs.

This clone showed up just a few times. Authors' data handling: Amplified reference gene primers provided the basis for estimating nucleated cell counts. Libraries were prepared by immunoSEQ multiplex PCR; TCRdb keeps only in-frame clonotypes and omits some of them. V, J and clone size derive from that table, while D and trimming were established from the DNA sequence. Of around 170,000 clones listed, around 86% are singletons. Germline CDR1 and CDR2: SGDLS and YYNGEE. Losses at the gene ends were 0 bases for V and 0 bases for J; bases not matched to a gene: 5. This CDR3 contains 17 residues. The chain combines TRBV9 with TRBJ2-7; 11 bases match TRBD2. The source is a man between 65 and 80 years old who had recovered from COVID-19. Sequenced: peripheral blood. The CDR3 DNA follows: TGTGCCAGCAGCGTAGGGAAGACTAGCGGGACCTCCTACGAGCAGTACTTC. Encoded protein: CASSVGKTSGTSYEQYF.